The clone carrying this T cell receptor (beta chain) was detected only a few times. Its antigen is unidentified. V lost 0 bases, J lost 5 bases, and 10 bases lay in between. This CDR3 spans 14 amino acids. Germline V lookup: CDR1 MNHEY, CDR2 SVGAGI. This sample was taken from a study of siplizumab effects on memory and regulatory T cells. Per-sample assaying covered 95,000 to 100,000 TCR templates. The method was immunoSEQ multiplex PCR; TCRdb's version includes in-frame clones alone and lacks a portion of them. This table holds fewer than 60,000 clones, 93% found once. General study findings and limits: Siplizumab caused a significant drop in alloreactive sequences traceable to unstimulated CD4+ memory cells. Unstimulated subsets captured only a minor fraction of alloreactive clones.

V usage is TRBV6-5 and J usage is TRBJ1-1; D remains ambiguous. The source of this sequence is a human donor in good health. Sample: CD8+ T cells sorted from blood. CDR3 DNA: TGTGCCAGCAGTTACTCGGGTGATTCTACTGAAGCTTTCTTT. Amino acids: CASSYSGDSTEAFF.